This entry lists 7 T cell receptor beta chains sequenced from one sample in a study of OX40 agonist ivuxolimab in advanced cancers. The repertoire was sequenced with immunoSEQ multiplex PCR; TCRdb's copy has only in-frame clones and lacks some. Of 92,000 or so clones in the sample, roughly four fifths were seen once. Sequencing used CD4+ or CD8+ T cells sorted from blood, obtained in a trial of the OX40 agonist ivuxolimab. All receptors come from an adult with an advanced solid tumor such as melanoma, head and neck, liver or kidney cancer.

The chain couples TRBV25-1 to TRBJ1-3, with D possibly matching TRBD1 (5 bases). CDR1 and CDR2 from the germline V gene are MGHDK and SYGVNS. V shed 3 bases and J shed 0 bases, with 9 bases lying between them. The CDR3 covers 15 residues. CDR3 DNA sequence: TGTGCCAGCAGTGAGGGACGGAACTCTGGAAACACCATATATTTT. Its protein is CASSEGRNSGNTIYF.

This chain joins TRBV18 and TRBJ1-1; 7 nucleotides match TRBD1. The germline V gene has CDR1 KGHSH and CDR2 LQKENI. CDR3 length: 13 residues. The ends lost 3 bases at V and 7 bases at J; junction bases unmatched: 5. DNA of the CDR3: TGTGCCAGCTCACCGGGACAGACTCTTGAAGCTTTCTTT. It translates to CASSPGQTLEAFF.

The chain employs TRBV20-1 and TRBJ2-5; no definite D call. The CDR3 contains 11 residues. CDR1 is DFQATT and CDR2 is SNEGSKA in the germline V gene (reference sequence). Trimming left V 3 bases short and J 5 bases short, with 7 bases between. The CDR3 DNA follows: TGCAGTGCTAGCTCAGGCGAGACCCAGTACTTC. Residues: CSASSGETQYF.

The chain has TRBV10-3 and TRBJ2-7; unclear D gene. Between the trimmed V and J ends, which lost 4 bases and 1 base, there was a span of 2 bases. CDR1 and CDR2 from the germline V gene are ENHRY and SYGVKD. The CDR3 length is 11 residues. The CDR3 here is CAISGSYEQYF. The DNA for the CDR3 is TGTGCCATCAGTGGATCCTACGAGCAGTACTTC.

This clone has only one observation. This sequence joins TRBV18 and TRBJ2-1; D unresolved. The CDR3 totals 12 residues. Germline loops: CDR1 KGHSH, CDR2 LQKENI. V was pared by 0 bases and J by 9 bases, with 6 bases between. CDR3 DNA: TGTGCCAGCTCACCACCGGTTGGTGAGCAGTTCTTC. Translating gives CASSPPVGEQFF.

The gene calls are TRBV6-6 and TRBJ1-4; no clear D gene. Germline lookup yields CDR1 MNHNY and CDR2 SVGAGI (reference sequence). V was pared by 7 bases and J by 4 bases, with 13 bases between. This CDR3 has 14 residues. CDR3 residues: CASTSVGINEKLFF. CDR3 coding DNA: TGTGCCAGCACGTCCGTCGGGATTAATGAAAAACTGTTTTTT.

The J gene is TRBJ2-1, the V gene TRBV6-4; 8 nucleotides line up with TRBD2. Germline assignment: CDR1 MRHNA and CDR2 SNTAGT. The CDR3 covers 15 residues. Germline trimming cut 4 bases from V and 2 bases from J; bases unmatched to any gene: 4. As DNA, the CDR3 is TGTGCCAGCAGTGCAGTCGGGGGGGCCTACAATGAGCAGTTCTTC. It codes for CASSAVGGAYNEQFF.